Below, 29 T cell receptor beta chains from the same sample are listed, as sequenced in a study of T cells in Graves' hyperthyroidism and ophthalmopathy (dated by TCRdb to 2018 to 2020). Receptors were amplified or captured by multiplex PCR. TCRdb records Illumina HiSeq 2000 as the sequencer. The TCR beta CDR3 regions were amplified from RNA transcripts. A first-round RT-PCR of the TCR CDR3 used the HTBI primer set with the Qiagen OneStep RT-PCR kit. Starting from the raw public reads, TCRdb applied fastp trimming at Q25, assembled clones with MiXCR and retained in-frame beta chains. One record per CDR3 amino acid sequence lists the most common genes and DNA. For this sample the table gives approximately 870,000 distinct CDR3 sequences, of which over 35% were detected only once. 7% to 10% of the sample is in the top ten clones. Source material: blood. The receptors here all came from a man aged 18 to 30 with Graves' hyperthyroidism.

The V and J genes are TRBV7-9 and TRBJ2-6; D is perhaps TRBD1 (5 bases). CDR1 is SEHNR, CDR2 FQNEAQ, per germline (reference sequence). The CDR3 contains 19 residues. V was clipped by 4 bases and J by 1 base, with 20 bases between them. In DNA form, the CDR3 reads TGTGCCAGCAGCTCAGGCCTCAGGGATCTGAGGTCTGGGGCCAACGTCCTGACTTTC. Its translation: CASSSGLRDLRSGANVLTF.

This clonotype was observed a few times. This chain joins TRBV7-3 and TRBJ2-7, with a tentative D call TRBD1 (6 bases). The CDR3 has 13 amino acids. Germline-derived CDR1 and CDR2 are SGHTA and FQGTGA. V dropped 4 bases and J dropped 5 bases, with 12 bases sitting between them. The CDR3 DNA sequence: TGTGCCAGCAGCTCAACAGGGACCGACGAGCAGTACTTC. The encoded protein is CASSSTGTDEQYF.

In this sample, this clonotype turned up a few times. The CDR3 here is CASRRDRGGETQYF. Written as DNA, the CDR3 is TGTGCCAGCCGACGGGACAGGGGAGGGGAGACCCAGTACTTC. The gene calls are TRBV2 and TRBJ2-5; 10 nucleotides line up with TRBD1. This CDR3 has 14 amino acids. Germline V lookup: CDR1 SNHLY, CDR2 FYNNEI. The ends lost 8 bases at V and 5 bases at J; junction bases unmatched: 8.

The CDR3 sequence: CASSSPLGRDIAGVGANVLTF. The CDR3 DNA reads TGTGCCAGCAGCTCGCCCCTGGGCCGGGACATCGCCGGGGTTGGGGCCAACGTCCTGACTTTC. The chain carries TRBV7-2 and TRBJ2-6; possibly TRBD1 for D (6 bases). Germline V gene lookup returns CDR1 SGHTA and CDR2 FQGNSA. The V end lost 4 bases, the J end lost 3 bases, and 28 bases lay between the germline ends. There are 21 residues in the CDR3.

This clonotype was counted ten times or more. This chain joins TRBV7-9 and TRBJ2-2; D tentatively fits TRBD1 or TRBD2 (5 bases each). CDR1 SEHNR and CDR2 FQNEAQ come from the germline V gene (reference sequence). The CDR3 loop spans 15 amino acids. The germline V and J ends were trimmed by 4 bases and 5 bases, with 14 bases remaining between them. The CDR3 DNA follows: TGTGCCAGCAGCTCGGGACGAGGTCGAACCGGGGAGCTGTTTTTT. Amino acid sequence: CASSSGRGRTGELFF. The full variable domain, completed using reference TRBV7-9 and TRBJ2-2, is DTGVSQNPRHKITKRGQNVTFRCDPISEHNRLYWYRQTLGQGPEFLTYFQNEAQLEKSRLLSDRFSAERPKGSFSTLEIQRTEQGDSAMYLCASSSGRGRTGELFFGEGSRLTVL.

The genes are TRBV2 and TRBJ1-2; possible D gene TRBD1, 5 bases. The CDR3 covers 14 residues. V was clipped by 1 base and J by 4 bases, with 10 bases between them. Germline V gene lookup returns CDR1 SNHLY and CDR2 FYNNEI. The CDR3 region is CASSEGPGGYGYTF. CDR3 bases: TGTGCCAGCAGTGAAGGGCCTGGGGGCTATGGCTACACCTTC.

In this sample, this clonotype turned up a few times. The rearrangement uses TRBV6-5 and TRBJ2-7, with unresolved D. CDR3 size: 14 residues. Germline CDR1 reads MNHEY; CDR2 reads SVGAGI. Trimming took 6 bases from V and 2 from J, leaving 14 bases between them. The CDR3 DNA is TGTGCCAGCAGACCTTCACTCGGACCCTACGAGCAGTACTTC. Translation gives CASRPSLGPYEQYF.

The rearrangement links TRBV9 to TRBJ1-2; D uncertain. The V gene lost 4 bases and the J gene lost 2 bases, with 12 bases spanning the gap. This CDR3 comprises 14 residues. CDR1 is SGDLS and CDR2 is YYNGEE in the germline V gene. The CDR3: CASSQRHGNYGYTF. In DNA form, the CDR3 reads TGTGCCAGCAGCCAAAGGCACGGGAACTATGGCTACACCTTC.

This clonotype has only one observation. The chain joins TRBV5-1 to TRBJ1-1; 11 nucleotides line up with TRBD1. Per germline, CDR1 SGHRS and CDR2 YFSETQ. V lost 4 bases to trimming and J lost 3 bases; unmatched junction nucleotides: 11. This CDR3 has 17 amino acids. In nucleotides, the CDR3 is TGCGCCAGCAGCCGCCGCGGACAGGGGGCGGGGGACACTGAAGCTTTCTTT. Amino acid sequence: CASSRRGQGAGDTEAFF.

Notes on this clonotype: One end of the junction fails to match germline, which may point to a read error. V usage is TRBV9 and J usage is TRBJ2-7, with 7 positions matching TRBD2. Germline CDR1 SGDLS, CDR2 YYNGEE. The CDR3 contains 14 residues. The CDR3 sequence is CASREGGSLYEQHF. The CDR3 nucleotides read TGTGCCAGCAGGGAGGGAGGGAGCCTCTACGAGCAGCACTTC.

This clonotype was counted between two and nine times. This chain connects TRBV20-1 to TRBJ1-4; D remains ambiguous. Trimming took off 2 bases at V and 6 bases at J, with 10 bases between the two ends. Germline assignment: CDR1 DFQATT and CDR2 SNEGSKA (reference sequence). The CDR3 sequence is 13 residues long. This chain's CDR3 is CSARSDGDEKLFF. The CDR3 DNA is TGCAGTGCTAGATCAGACGGGGATGAAAAACTGTTTTTT.

This clonotype was recorded at least ten times. The chain is built from TRBV7-9 and TRBJ1-3; 9 bases are shared with TRBD1. The CDR3 extends over 15 amino acids. CDR1 is SEHNR, CDR2 FQNEAQ, per germline (reference sequence). V was pared by 5 bases and J by 5 bases, with 7 bases of the junction left unmatched. CDR3 amino acids: CASSATQGARNTIYF. The CDR3 DNA follows: TGTGCCAGCAGCGCGACACAGGGGGCTCGAAACACCATATATTTT.

V and J are TRBV7-9 and TRBJ2-7, with 7 bases matching TRBD2. This CDR3 comprises 15 residues. The V and J ends lost 3 bases and 2 bases, in that order; junction bases with no gene match: 7. The germline gives CDR1 SEHNR, CDR2 FQNEAQ (reference sequence). DNA of the CDR3: TGTGCCAGCAGCTTTCCCGGGGGGACCCCCTACGAGCAGTACTTC. It codes for CASSFPGGTPYEQYF.

This clonotype was seen many times. The chain combines TRBV6-5 with TRBJ1-2; 7 bases align to TRBD1. Trimming cost V 7 bases and J 6 bases; bases outside gene matches: 14. Germline CDR1 MNHEY, CDR2 SVGAGI. There are 15 residues in the CDR3. Here the CDR3 reads CASIRGAGTEDGYTF. The CDR3 DNA reads TGTGCCAGCATCCGGGGGGCAGGGACAGAGGATGGCTACACCTTC.

The rearrangement links TRBV7-2 to TRBJ2-2; D is unresolved. This CDR3 has 10 residues. V shed 5 bases and J shed 10 bases, with 5 bases lying between them. In germline, CDR1 is SGHTA, CDR2 FQGNSA. The DNA of the CDR3 is TGTGCCAGCAGCCTCCAGGAGCTGTTTTTT. As protein: CASSLQELFF.

This clonotype was seen a few times. V and J are TRBV19 and TRBJ2-2; D is perhaps TRBD1 (6 bases). The CDR3 is made up of 13 amino acids. From germline, CDR1 is LNHDA and CDR2 SQIVND (reference sequence). The V gene lost 4 bases and the J gene lost 7 bases, with 10 bases spanning the gap. In nucleotides, the CDR3 is TGTGCCAGTAGTACACAGGGAGTCGGGGAGCTGTTTTTT. It codes for CASSTQGVGELFF.

This clonotype came up once. The chain combines TRBV5-6 with TRBJ2-7, with 7 bases fitting TRBD1. Germline V gives CDR1 SGHDT, CDR2 YYEEEE. J lost 3 bases, V lost 3 bases, and 12 bases had no gene match. The CDR3 is made up of 16 amino acids. The DNA for the CDR3 is TGTGCCAGCAGCTCGGCCGGGACAGCGCTTATCTACGAGCAGTACTTC. This codes for CASSSAGTALIYEQYF.

V usage is TRBV14 and J usage is TRBJ1-2; D is possibly TRBD1 (6 bases). The CDR3 is made up of 15 amino acids. With 4 bases removed from V and 6 bases from J, the gap between germline ends came to 18 bases. Germline CDR1 reads SGHDN; CDR2 reads FVKESK. The CDR3 loop reads CASSPRGWGAHGYTF. CDR3 nucleotides: TGTGCCAGCAGCCCTCGGGGGTGGGGGGCCCATGGCTACACCTTC.

The sample holds many counts of this clonotype. The chain is built from TRBV2 and TRBJ2-2; D may be TRBD1 or TRBD2 (5 bases each). Germline assignment: CDR1 SNHLY and CDR2 FYNNEI. The CDR3 covers 14 residues. Trimming shortened V by 8 bases and J by 0 bases, and 10 bases separated the two germline ends. CDR3 DNA: TGTGCCAGCGGGGGACGGACGAACACCGGGGAGCTGTTTTTT. Residues: CASGGRTNTGELFF. Full variable domain (missing parts from reference TRBV2 and TRBJ2-2): EPEVTQTPSHQVTQMGQEVILRCVPISNHLYFYWYRQILGQKVEFLVSFYNNEISEKSEIFDDQFSVERPDGSNFTLKIRSTKLEDSAMYFCASGGRTNTGELFFGEGSRLTVL.

This clonotype was seen a single time. This chain uses TRBV7-9 with TRBJ2-7; perhaps TRBD1 as D (5 bases). Per the germline V gene, CDR1 is SEHNR and CDR2 is FQNEAQ (reference sequence). V was clipped by 1 base and J by 5 bases, with 15 bases between them. The CDR3 runs 15 residues. CDR3 nucleotides: TGTGCCAGCAGCTTAGGAAGGGGTCTGCCCCACGAGCAGTACTTC. It specifies CASSLGRGLPHEQYF.

This clonotype was seen at least ten times. The J gene is TRBJ1-5, the V gene TRBV25-1; D call uncertain. Deletions cut 3 bases from V and 5 bases from J, with 11 bases between. This CDR3 has 14 residues. The germline V gene has CDR1 MGHDK and CDR2 SYGVNS. In DNA form, the CDR3 reads TGTGCCAGCAGTGATAGTCCCGCGGATCAGCCCCAGCATTTT. Its protein product is CASSDSPADQPQHF.

This clonotype was seen at least ten times. This rearrangement joins TRBV2 to TRBJ2-7; 9 bases fit TRBD1. Trimming at V came to 3 bases and at J to 0 bases, leaving 6 bases not matched to a gene. The CDR3 extends over 16 amino acids. Germline CDR1 and CDR2: SNHLY and FYNNEI. The CDR3 here is CASSESGTGSSYEQYF. The CDR3 DNA follows: TGTGCCAGCAGTGAGTCCGGGACAGGGAGCTCCTACGAGCAGTACTTC.

The chain couples TRBV6-1 to TRBJ2-2, with D possibly matching TRBD2 (5 bases). The V gene's germline CDR1 is MNHNS and CDR2 SASEGT. Trimming removed 0 bases from V and 13 bases from J, with 9 bases in between. This CDR3 contains 12 residues. CDR3 nucleotide sequence: TGTGCCAGCAGTGAAGCGCGGGTGGGGCTGTTTTTT. Protein product: CASSEARVGLFF.

This clonotype has more than one count but fewer than ten. V and J are TRBV6-5 and TRBJ1-6; D gene uncertain. Looked up from germline, CDR1 is MNHEY and CDR2 is SVGAGI. The length of the CDR3 is 13 residues. The ends were cut back, 4 bases at V and 14 bases at J, with 15 bases in the middle. The CDR3 protein is CASSSCAGCTLHF. DNA of the CDR3: TGTGCCAGCAGTTCTTGCGCGGGTTGTACCCTCCACTTT.

About this clonotype itself: Likely a read error: the CDR3 ends without its conserved phenylalanine or tryptophan. No DNA is shown, since the ends of the CDR3 on it are uncertain; the CDR3 is the one TCRdb lists. The V call is TRBV10-3, the J call TRBJ2-5; TRBD2, the table's D call, was not compared with the DNA. The germline V gene encodes CDR1 ENHRY and CDR2 SYGVKD. Both ends counted, the CDR3 spans 10 residues. CDR3 region: CATLEREGHS.

This clonotype has only a few counts. The V and J genes are TRBV12-3 or TRBV12-4 and TRBJ1-2; D might be TRBD1 (6 bases). Trimming removed 1 base from V and 1 base from J, with 10 bases in between. CDR3 length: 15 residues. The CDR3 loop reads CASSLDGTINYGYTF. CDR3 sequence (DNA): TGTGCCAGCAGTTTAGACGGGACAATTAACTATGGCTACACCTTC.

This chain uses TRBV5-5 with TRBJ2-5, with a weak D call TRBD2 (5 bases). The CDR3 is made up of 15 amino acids. Germline values: CDR1 SGHKS, CDR2 YYEKEE (reference sequence). The germline V and J ends were trimmed by 2 bases and 2 bases, with 13 bases remaining between them. CDR3 in amino acids: CASSFGEGRQETQYF. DNA for the CDR3: TGTGCCAGCAGCTTTGGAGAGGGCCGACAAGAGACCCAGTACTTC. The full variable domain, its missing parts supplied by reference TRBV5-5 and TRBJ2-5, is DAGVTQSPTHLIKTRGQQVTLRCSPISGHKSVSWYQQVLGQGPQFIFQYYEKEERGRGNFPDRFSARQFPNYSSELNVNALLLGDSALYLCASSFGEGRQETQYFGPGTRLLVL.

This clonotype has a count of ten or more. The chain carries TRBV24-1 and TRBJ2-2; D gene unclear. Trimming cost V 3 bases and J 2 bases, with 9 bases left between them. The germline CDR1 and CDR2 sequences are KGHDR and SFDVKD. The CDR3 length is 15 residues. The CDR3 region is CATSDTRSNTGELFF. The CDR3 DNA reads as TGTGCCACCAGTGATACTCGGTCCAACACCGGGGAGCTGTTTTTT.

This clonotype was recorded at least ten times. The rearrangement uses TRBV19 and TRBJ1-5; D not certain. The CDR3 extends over 12 amino acids. Germline values: CDR1 LNHDA, CDR2 SQIVND (reference sequence). V was clipped by 9 bases and J by 2 bases, with 8 bases between them. The CDR3 reads CASSIGNQPQHF. The CDR3 nucleotides are TGTGCCAGCAGCATAGGCAATCAGCCCCAGCATTTT. Using reference TRBV19 and TRBJ1-5 for the parts outside the CDR3, the full variable domain is DGGITQSPKYLFRKEGQNVTLSCEQNLNHDAMYWYRQDPGQGLRLIYYSQIVNDFQKGDIAEGYSVSREKKESFPLTVTSAQKNPTAFYLCASSIGNQPQHFGDGTRLSIL.